One sample yielded the 27 T cell receptor beta chains listed below, sequenced in a study of OX40 agonist ivuxolimab in advanced cancers. Sequencing used immunoSEQ multiplex PCR; TCRdb keeps in-frame clones, though not all of them. In the table there are around 28,000 clones, approximately 86% of which are singletons. The sequencing used CD4+ or CD8+ T cells sorted from blood, collected in a trial of the OX40 agonist ivuxolimab. These receptors were collected from an adult with an advanced solid tumor such as melanoma, head and neck, liver or kidney cancer.

The chain carries TRBV4-3 and TRBJ1-2; D uncertain. Germline lookup yields CDR1 LGHNA and CDR2 YSLEER. The CDR3 loop spans 16 amino acids. The ends were cut back, 5 bases at V and 4 bases at J, with 20 bases in the middle. The CDR3 DNA reads TGCGCCAGCAGCTCTTATAGAGGCGCCCCTATCTATGGCTACACCTTC. This encodes CASSSYRGAPIYGYTF.

CDR3 sequence: CASSRLGGHEQYF. In nucleotides, the CDR3 is TGTGCCAGCAGCCGACTGGGGGGCCACGAGCAGTACTTC. This sequence joins TRBV6-6 and TRBJ2-7; the D gene could be TRBD1 or TRBD2 (6 bases each). The CDR3 is made up of 13 amino acids. Per germline, CDR1 MNHNY and CDR2 SVGAGI (reference sequence). Trimming stripped 6 bases from V and 5 bases from J, with 14 bases between.

The chain recombines TRBV7-9 with TRBJ2-2, with D perhaps TRBD1 (6 bases). The CDR3 totals 15 residues. V was shortened by 5 bases and J by 4 bases, with 14 bases between the two germline ends. In germline, CDR1 is SEHNR, CDR2 FQNEAQ (reference sequence). CDR3 region: CASSMGQGLTGELFF. In DNA form, the CDR3 reads TGTGCCAGCAGCATGGGGCAGGGGCTCACCGGGGAGCTGTTTTTT.

This clone has just one count. The V call is TRBV7-9, the J call TRBJ2-2; D is perhaps TRBD1 (5 bases). Germline V gives CDR1 SEHNR, CDR2 FQNEAQ (reference sequence). V dropped 5 bases and J dropped 4 bases, with 20 bases sitting between them. The CDR3 covers 17 residues. CDR3 region: CASSPRWGRVVTGELFF. The CDR3 bases are TGTGCCAGCAGCCCCAGGTGGGGCAGGGTGGTCACCGGGGAGCTGTTTTTT.

The V call is TRBV5-6, the J call TRBJ2-2; D is perhaps TRBD2 (7 bases). Looked up from germline, CDR1 is SGHDT and CDR2 is YYEEEE. Trimming removed 2 bases at V and 0 bases at J, with 11 bases between. This CDR3 has 16 residues. As DNA, the CDR3 is TGTGCCAGCAGCTTAGGCGGGGGCCCGAACACCGGGGAGCTGTTTTTT. Its protein product is CASSLGGGPNTGELFF.

The chain carries TRBV27 and TRBJ2-7; D is undetermined. The V end lost 3 bases, the J end lost 3 bases, and 12 bases lay between the germline ends. The CDR3 is made up of 14 amino acids. Germline assignment: CDR1 MNHEY and CDR2 SMNVEV (reference sequence). The DNA for the CDR3 is TGTGCCAGCAGTTTTGATCAACCTATCTACGAGCAGTACTTC. This translates into CASSFDQPIYEQYF.

The gene calls are TRBV27 and TRBJ2-4; D not certain. The CDR3 extends over 15 amino acids. The germline V gene encodes CDR1 MNHEY and CDR2 SMNVEV (reference sequence). Trimming pared 7 bases from V and 2 bases from J, leaving 15 bases between. The CDR3, as DNA: TGTGCCAGCACCGATTACTACGGACCCAAAAACATTCAGTACTTC. Translation: CASTDYYGPKNIQYF.

This chain uses TRBV6-5 with TRBJ2-7; TRBD2 might be the D (7 bases). There are 15 residues in the CDR3. Per germline, CDR1 MNHEY and CDR2 SVGAGI. V was trimmed by 6 bases and J by 4 bases, leaving 19 bases between them. In DNA, the CDR3 is TGTGCCAGCAGCATTGGGCGGGGGCCCTCTTACGAGCAGTACTTC. Amino acid sequence: CASSIGRGPSYEQYF.

Comments on this clone: This CDR3 is also generated by other DNA sequences in the sample. The chain links TRBV5-1 to TRBJ1-2, with TRBD1 matching over 11 bases. Trimming cost V 3 bases and J 7 bases; bases outside gene matches: 5. Germline V gene sequence: CDR1 SGHRS, CDR2 YFSETQ. The CDR3 consists of 14 residues. The chain's CDR3 is CASSSGQGALGYTF. The DNA of the CDR3 is TGCGCCAGCAGCTCCGGACAGGGGGCGCTTGGCTACACCTTC.

The rearrangement joins TRBV27 to TRBJ2-7; 10 nucleotides line up with TRBD1. CDR3 length equals 15 residues. Germline CDR1 is MNHEY and CDR2 is SMNVEV (reference sequence). V was pared by 5 bases and J by 6 bases, with 10 bases of the junction left unmatched. The CDR3 sequence is CASSPTGTGVAEQYF. CDR3 nucleotide sequence: TGTGCCAGCAGTCCTACCGGGACAGGGGTTGCCGAGCAGTACTTC.

This chain links TRBV5-6 with TRBJ2-5, with D unresolved. The CDR3 totals 15 residues. Germline V gene sequence: CDR1 SGHDT, CDR2 YYEEEE. V was shortened by 0 bases and J by 5 bases, with 14 bases between the two germline ends. The CDR3 DNA is TGTGCCAGCAGCTTGGATACCACTACTTGGGAGACCCAGTACTTC. Translated, it gives CASSLDTTTWETQYF.

This sequence joins TRBV18 and TRBJ2-1; tentative D call: TRBD2 (6 bases). V was pared by 4 bases and J by 0 bases, with 10 bases between. Per the germline V gene, CDR1 is KGHSH and CDR2 is LQKENI. The CDR3 is made up of 15 amino acids. CDR3 protein: CASSLDGSSYNEQFF. DNA of the CDR3: TGTGCCAGCTCACTAGACGGGAGCTCCTACAATGAGCAGTTCTTC.

The rearrangement links TRBV27 to TRBJ2-1; D not certain. The CDR3 extends over 13 amino acids. Germline lookup yields CDR1 MNHEY and CDR2 SMNVEV (reference sequence). The V and J ends lost 5 bases and 0 bases respectively, with 5 bases between them. This CDR3 is CASSTSSYNEQFF. DNA for the CDR3: TGTGCCAGCAGTACGAGCTCCTACAATGAGCAGTTCTTC.

The rearrangement uses TRBV7-9 and TRBJ1-4; D is uncertain. The CDR3 consists of 13 residues. CDR1 and CDR2 from the germline V gene are SEHNR and FQNEAQ (reference sequence). Trimming removed 3 bases at V and 1 base at J, with 3 bases between. CDR3 residues: CASSLGTNEKLFF. CDR3 bases: TGTGCCAGCAGCTTGGGAACTAATGAAAAACTGTTTTTT.

This sequence joins TRBV11-2 and TRBJ1-2, with D tentatively TRBD1 (5 bases). V was clipped by 4 bases and J by 8 bases, with 23 bases between them. The germline V gene has CDR1 SGHAT and CDR2 FQNNGV. The CDR3 covers 16 residues. The CDR3 here is CASSSPMASGVRGYTF. CDR3 DNA sequence: TGTGCCAGCAGCTCCCCTATGGCGTCGGGGGTGCGAGGCTACACCTTC.

This chain uses TRBV10-3 with TRBJ2-7; 8 bases line up with TRBD1. CDR3 length equals 15 residues. The V gene's germline CDR1 is ENHRY and CDR2 SYGVKD. Losses at the gene ends were 3 bases for V and 3 bases for J; bases not matched to a gene: 7. This chain's CDR3 is CAISDYRDRFYEQYF. CDR3 in DNA: TGTGCCATCAGTGATTATCGGGACAGGTTCTACGAGCAGTACTTC.

As to this clone: At the DNA level, this CDR3 is encoded by other sequences in the same sample as well. The chain links TRBV27 to TRBJ1-3; D unclear. V lost 6 bases and J lost 4, with 7 bases in between. The CDR3 is made up of 12 amino acids. Germline V CDR1 and CDR2: MNHEY, SMNVEV (reference sequence). In DNA, the CDR3 is TGTGCCAGCAGCCCCGGGGGAAACACCATATATTTT. It specifies CASSPGGNTIYF.

The CDR3 here is CASSVGGTTRDEQYF. Here the CDR3 DNA reads TGTGCCAGCAGCGTAGGTGGGACTACCCGCGACGAGCAGTACTTC. The chain combines TRBV9 with TRBJ2-7; 7 bases match TRBD2. From germline, CDR1 is SGDLS and CDR2 YYNGEE. V shed 0 bases and J 5 bases; nucleotides not matched to a gene: 8. CDR3 size: 15 residues.

The chain recombines TRBV13 with TRBJ2-7, with TRBD2 as a possible D gene (6 bases). The CDR3 is made up of 14 amino acids. CDR1 is PRHDT and CDR2 is FYEKMQ in the germline V gene (reference sequence). The V end was cut by 5 bases, the J end by 1 base, with 12 bases between. CDR3 sequence: CASSAGTESYEQYF. CDR3 nucleotide sequence: TGTGCCAGCAGCGCCGGGACTGAGTCCTACGAGCAGTACTTC. The full variable domain, rest sourced from reference TRBV13 and TRBJ2-7, is AAGVIQSPRHLIKEKRETATLKCYPIPRHDTVYWYQQGPGQDPQFLISFYEKMQSDKGSIPDRFSAQQFSDYHSELNMSSLELGDSALYFCASSAGTESYEQYFGPGTRLTVT.

In this sample, this clone turned up a few times. The rearrangement links TRBV5-4 to TRBJ2-1, with D unresolved. Germline values: CDR1 SGHNT, CDR2 YYREEE (reference sequence). V lost 0 bases and J 0 bases, leaving 10 bases between the germline ends. CDR3 size: 16 residues. The CDR3 reads CASSLVSWSSYNEQFF. The DNA for the CDR3 is TGTGCCAGCAGCTTGGTTAGCTGGAGCTCCTACAATGAGCAGTTCTTC.

This clone was seen a single time. The J gene is TRBJ2-3, the V gene TRBV28, with 8 bases identical to TRBD1. In germline, CDR1 is MDHEN, CDR2 SYDVKM. The CDR3 spans 14 residues. V lost 8 bases and J lost 5; bases outside the gene matches: 9. CDR3 sequence: CASATTGEVDTQYF. The CDR3 nucleotides are TGTGCCAGCGCCACGACAGGGGAGGTAGATACGCAGTATTTT.

V gene TRBV28 combines with J gene TRBJ1-3; D not resolved. The V gene's germline CDR1 is MDHEN and CDR2 SYDVKM. Trimming removed 3 bases from V and 3 bases from J, with 9 bases in between. The CDR3 extends over 14 amino acids. CDR3 sequence (DNA): TGTGCCAGCAGTTTTATAGGGAGTGGAAACACCATATATTTT. It translates to CASSFIGSGNTIYF.

This chain uses TRBV6-5 with TRBJ1-2; perhaps TRBD1 as D (5 bases). This CDR3 has 12 amino acids. Germline CDR1 reads MNHEY; CDR2 reads SVGAGI. Trimming took off 0 bases at V and 8 bases at J, with 7 bases between the two ends. CDR3 bases: TGTGCCAGCAGTTACTCGGGGGGGGGCTACACCTTC. The encoded protein is CASSYSGGGYTF.

The chain joins TRBV6-5 to TRBJ2-2; weak D call: TRBD1 (5 bases). The CDR3 contains 14 residues. Germline CDR1 and CDR2: MNHEY and SVGAGI. Trimming shortened V by 5 bases and J by 7 bases, and 14 bases separated the two germline ends. The CDR3: CASSILQGSGELFF. The CDR3 region has the DNA TGTGCCAGCAGTATACTTCAGGGAAGCGGGGAGCTGTTTTTT.

The chain uses TRBV11-2 and TRBJ1-5; D gene ambiguous. The germline V gene encodes CDR1 SGHAT and CDR2 FQNNGV. The CDR3 totals 13 residues. V was pared by 1 base and J by 6 bases, with 7 bases between. The CDR3 DNA is TGTGCCAGCAGCTTAGGGGGAGGTCAGCCCCAGCATTTT. Its translation: CASSLGGGQPQHF.

The chain is built from TRBV10-2 and TRBJ1-1; D unclear. This CDR3 is built from 13 residues. V lost 3 bases and J lost 0, with 5 bases in between. CDR1 is WSHSY, CDR2 SAAADI, per germline. The CDR3 spells CASSDRMNTEAFF. CDR3 nucleotide sequence: TGCGCCAGCAGTGACAGGATGAACACTGAAGCTTTCTTT.

The chain recombines TRBV29-1 with TRBJ2-3; 8 bases are a match to TRBD2. Per the germline V gene, CDR1 is SQVTM and CDR2 is ANQGSEA. The V segment lost 3 bases and the J segment 6 bases; nucleotides outside the gene matches: 11. CDR3 length: 15 residues. The CDR3, as DNA: TGCAGCGTTGACCCATTTAGCGGGAAAGACGATACGCAGTATTTT. It codes for CSVDPFSGKDDTQYF.